This T cell receptor (beta chain) originates from a study of T cell responses to AZD1222 COVID-19 vaccine. Clones were sequenced by immunoSEQ multiplex PCR, and TCRdb holds only the in-frame ones, with some missing. The table shows roughly 33,000 clones, with approximately 78% occurring only once. The CDR3 length is 12 residues. CDR1 and CDR2 (germline): MNHEY, SMNVEV (reference sequence). V was shortened by 2 bases and J by 9 bases, with 8 bases between the two germline ends. The J gene is TRBJ2-1, the V gene TRBV27; TRBD2 might be the D (6 bases). The clonotype comes from an adult who received the AZD1222 COVID-19 vaccine. The specimen comprised peripheral blood, sampled 28 days after the second AZD1222 dose. In DNA form, the CDR3 reads TGTGCCAGCAGTTTACTGGGGGGTGAGCAGTTCTTC. Protein: CASSLLGGEQFF.